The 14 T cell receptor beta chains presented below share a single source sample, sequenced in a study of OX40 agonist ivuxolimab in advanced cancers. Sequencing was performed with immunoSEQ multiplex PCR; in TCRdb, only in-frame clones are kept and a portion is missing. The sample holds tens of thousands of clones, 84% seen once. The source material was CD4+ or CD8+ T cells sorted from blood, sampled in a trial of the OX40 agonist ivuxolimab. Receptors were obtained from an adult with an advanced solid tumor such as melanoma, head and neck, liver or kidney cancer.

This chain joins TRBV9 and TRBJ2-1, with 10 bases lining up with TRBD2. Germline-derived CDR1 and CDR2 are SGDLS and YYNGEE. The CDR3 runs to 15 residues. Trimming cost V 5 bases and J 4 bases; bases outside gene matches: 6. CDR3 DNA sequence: TGTGCCAGCAGTACGGGGACTAGCGTGTACAATGAGCAGTTCTTC. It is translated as CASSTGTSVYNEQFF.

The CDR3 reads CASSWTGLHEKLFF. The CDR3 region has the DNA TGTGCCAGCAGCTGGACAGGGTTACATGAAAAACTGTTTTTT. J is TRBJ1-4 and V is TRBV5-6, with TRBD1 matching over 8 bases. J lost 6 bases, V lost 3 bases, and 4 bases had no gene match. Germline values: CDR1 SGHDT, CDR2 YYEEEE. The CDR3 contains 14 residues.

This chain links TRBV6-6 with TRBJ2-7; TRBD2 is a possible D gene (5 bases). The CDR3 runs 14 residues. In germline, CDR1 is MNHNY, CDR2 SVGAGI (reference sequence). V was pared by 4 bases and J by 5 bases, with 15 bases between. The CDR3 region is CASSFRGETDEQYF. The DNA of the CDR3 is TGTGCCAGCAGTTTCCGGGGTGAGACGGACGAGCAGTACTTC.

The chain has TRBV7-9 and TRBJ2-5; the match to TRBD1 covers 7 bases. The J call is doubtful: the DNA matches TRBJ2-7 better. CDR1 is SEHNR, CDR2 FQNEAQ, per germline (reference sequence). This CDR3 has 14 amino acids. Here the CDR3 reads CASNPGQRGYEQYF. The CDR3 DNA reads TGTGCCAGCAATCCGGGACAGCGTGGGTACGAGCAGTACTTC.

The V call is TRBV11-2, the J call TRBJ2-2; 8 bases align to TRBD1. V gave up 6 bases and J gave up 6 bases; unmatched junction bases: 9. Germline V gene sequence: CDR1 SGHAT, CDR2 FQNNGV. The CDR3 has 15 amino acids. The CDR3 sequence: CASRAIRTGPGELFF. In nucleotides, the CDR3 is TGTGCCAGCAGAGCGATCCGGACAGGGCCCGGGGAGCTGTTTTTT.

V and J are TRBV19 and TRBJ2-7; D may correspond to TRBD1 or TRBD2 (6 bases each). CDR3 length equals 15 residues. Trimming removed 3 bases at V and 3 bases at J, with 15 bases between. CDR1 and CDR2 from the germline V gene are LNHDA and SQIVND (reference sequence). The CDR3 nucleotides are TGTGCCAGTAGTATCCCGGGGGCGCTAGTCTACGAGCAGTACTTC. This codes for CASSIPGALVYEQYF.

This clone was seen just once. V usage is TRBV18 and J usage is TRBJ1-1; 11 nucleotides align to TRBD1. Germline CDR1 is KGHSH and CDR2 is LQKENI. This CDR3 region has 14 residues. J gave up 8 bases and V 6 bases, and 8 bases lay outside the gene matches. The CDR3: CASSAGQGAYEAFF. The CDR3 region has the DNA TGTGCCAGCTCGGCCGGACAGGGGGCTTACGAAGCTTTCTTT.

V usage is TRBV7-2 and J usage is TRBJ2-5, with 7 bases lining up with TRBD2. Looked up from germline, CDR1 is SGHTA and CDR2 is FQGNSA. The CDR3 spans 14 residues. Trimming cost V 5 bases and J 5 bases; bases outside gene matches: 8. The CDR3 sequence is CASSPSGVGETQYF. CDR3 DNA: TGTGCCAGCAGCCCGAGCGGGGTTGGGGAGACCCAGTACTTC.

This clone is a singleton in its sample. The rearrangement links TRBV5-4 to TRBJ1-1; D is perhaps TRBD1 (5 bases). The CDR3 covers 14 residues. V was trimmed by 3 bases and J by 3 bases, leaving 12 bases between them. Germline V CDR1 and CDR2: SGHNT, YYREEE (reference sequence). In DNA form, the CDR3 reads TGTGCCAGCAGCTCGCAGGGACTTGACACTGAAGCTTTCTTT. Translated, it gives CASSSQGLDTEAFF. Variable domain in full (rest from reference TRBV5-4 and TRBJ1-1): ETGVTQSPTHLIKTRGQQVTLRCSSQSGHNTVSWYQQALGQGPQFIFQYYREEENGRGNFPPRFSGLQFPNYSSELNVNALELDDSALYLCASSSQGLDTEAFFGQGTRLTVV.

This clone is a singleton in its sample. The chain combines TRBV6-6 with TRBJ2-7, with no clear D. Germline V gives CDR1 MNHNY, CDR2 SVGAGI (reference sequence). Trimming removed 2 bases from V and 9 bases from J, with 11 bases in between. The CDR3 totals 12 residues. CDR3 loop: CASSYGSDPQYF. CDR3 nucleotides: TGTGCCAGCAGTTACGGGTCTGACCCGCAGTACTTC.

The CDR3 sequence: CASSLQGSNQPQHF. The CDR3 DNA reads as TGTGCCAGCAGCCTACAGGGTAGCAATCAGCCCCAGCATTTT. The V and J genes are TRBV2 and TRBJ1-5; D might be TRBD1 (6 bases). Trimming cost V 6 bases and J 0 bases, with 9 bases left between them. The CDR3 is 14 amino acids. The germline V gene has CDR1 SNHLY and CDR2 FYNNEI.

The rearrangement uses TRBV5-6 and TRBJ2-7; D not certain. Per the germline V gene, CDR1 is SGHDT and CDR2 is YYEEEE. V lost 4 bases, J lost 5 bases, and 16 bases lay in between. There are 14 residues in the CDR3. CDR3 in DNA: TGTGCCAGCAGCGTCGGCTTCACGGTCGACGAGCAGTACTTC. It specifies CASSVGFTVDEQYF.

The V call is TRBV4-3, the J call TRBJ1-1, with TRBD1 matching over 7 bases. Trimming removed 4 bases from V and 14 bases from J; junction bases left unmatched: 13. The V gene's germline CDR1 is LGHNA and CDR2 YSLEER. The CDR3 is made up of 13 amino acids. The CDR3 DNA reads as TGCGCCAGCAGCCTCTCTAGACAGGGACCATCCTTCTTT. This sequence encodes CASSLSRQGPSFF.

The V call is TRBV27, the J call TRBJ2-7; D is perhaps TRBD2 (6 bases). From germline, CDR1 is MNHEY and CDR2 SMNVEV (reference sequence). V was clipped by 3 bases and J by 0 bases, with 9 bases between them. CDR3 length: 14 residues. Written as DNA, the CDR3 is TGTGCCAGCAGTTTGCGGGACCGCTCCTACGAGCAGTACTTC. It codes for CASSLRDRSYEQYF.